Presented here are 20 T cell receptor beta chains from one specimen sequenced in a study of cytomegalovirus exposure and HLA in healthy donors. PCR amplification relied on 60 Vbeta primers (plus 13 Jbeta primers). TCRdb keeps only in-frame clones here, not all; method: immunoSEQ multiplex PCR. The repertoire holds around 180,000 clones, 81% seen once, with approximately 2% in the top ten. Sequencing was carried out using PBMCs. These TCRs come from a man younger than 30 in good health and CMV-seronegative.

The V and J genes are TRBV28 and TRBJ2-7, with 8 bases matching TRBD1. The V and J ends lost 6 bases and 5 bases, in that order; junction bases with no gene match: 12. Looked up from germline, CDR1 is MDHEN and CDR2 is SYDVKM. The CDR3 consists of 15 residues. In nucleotides, the CDR3 is TGTGCCAGCAGCCCCCAGGGACAGGTCGGAAACGAGCAGTACTTC. Amino acids: CASSPQGQVGNEQYF.

The chain employs TRBV7-9 and TRBJ2-7; no clear D gene. The germline V gene encodes CDR1 SEHNR and CDR2 FQNEAQ (reference sequence). The CDR3 covers 12 residues. V lost 5 bases to trimming and J lost 7 bases, with 12 bases between them. The CDR3 region is CASSLNPAEQYF. The CDR3 coding sequence is TGTGCCAGCAGCCTTAACCCCGCGGAGCAGTACTTC.

V and J are TRBV15 and TRBJ2-5, with TRBD2 matching over 9 bases. V lost 0 bases, J lost 2 bases, and 4 bases stayed unmatched. There are 16 residues in the CDR3. Germline CDR1 LNHNV, CDR2 YYDKDF (reference sequence). The chain's CDR3 is CATSRDVTSGQETQYF. CDR3 DNA sequence: TGTGCCACCAGCAGAGATGTAACTAGCGGGCAAGAGACCCAGTACTTC.

This clone has just one count. This chain uses TRBV6-1 with TRBJ1-4; D is possibly TRBD1 (6 bases). With 7 bases removed from V and 8 bases from J, the gap between germline ends came to 14 bases. The CDR3 covers 13 residues. Germline V gives CDR1 MNHNS, CDR2 SASEGT. As DNA, the CDR3 is TGTGCCAGCAAACATACAGGGTTCGAAAAACTGTTTTTT. Protein: CASKHTGFEKLFF.

The chain couples TRBV6-1 to TRBJ2-5; the match to TRBD1 covers 8 bases. J gave up 4 bases and V 4 bases, and 8 bases lay outside the gene matches. Per the germline V gene, CDR1 is MNHNS and CDR2 is SASEGT. The CDR3 has 15 amino acids. The CDR3 loop reads CASSADRGRGETQYF. The CDR3, as DNA: TGTGCCAGCAGTGCCGACAGGGGACGAGGAGAGACCCAGTACTTC.

The V and J genes are TRBV2 and TRBJ1-2, with TRBD1 matching over 10 bases. J gave up 5 bases and V 7 bases, and 7 bases lay outside the gene matches. Germline V gives CDR1 SNHLY, CDR2 FYNNEI. CDR3 size: 14 residues. CDR3 DNA: TGTGCCAGCATTCCGGGACAGGGGTTTTATGGCTACACCTTC. Its protein is CASIPGQGFYGYTF.

This sequence joins TRBV6-5 and TRBJ1-1, with D possibly being TRBD1 (6 bases). Per the germline V gene, CDR1 is MNHEY and CDR2 is SVGAGI. V was cut by 7 bases and J by 3 bases, with 18 bases left in between. The CDR3 is made up of 15 amino acids. The CDR3: CASIVPGHRYTEAFF. In DNA form, the CDR3 reads TGTGCCAGCATTGTTCCGGGACACCGATACACTGAAGCTTTCTTT.

The rearrangement joins TRBV5-4 to TRBJ2-5, with D possibly being TRBD2 (6 bases). V lost 0 bases and J 5 bases, leaving 8 bases between the germline ends. This CDR3 spans 13 amino acids. Per the germline V gene, CDR1 is SGHNT and CDR2 is YYREEE (reference sequence). The CDR3 bases are TGTGCCAGCAGCTTGGGGAGGGCGGAGACCCAGTACTTC. Encoded protein: CASSLGRAETQYF.

The CDR3 DNA reads TGTGCCAGCAGTACGCGGGGGGACTTCCGTGAGCAGTTCTTC. This sequence encodes CASSTRGDFREQFF. The chain carries TRBV27 and TRBJ2-1; 8 bases agree with TRBD2. Germline V CDR1 and CDR2: MNHEY, SMNVEV (reference sequence). V dropped 5 bases and J dropped 9; count of bases not matched to a gene: 9. The CDR3 loop spans 14 amino acids.

The chain combines TRBV5-4 with TRBJ2-2, with TRBD1 matching 8 bases. Germline V gene lookup returns CDR1 SGHNT and CDR2 YYREEE (reference sequence). The CDR3 has 15 amino acids. The V segment lost 0 bases and the J segment 5 bases; nucleotides outside the gene matches: 3. This CDR3 is CASSLGNRGTGELFF. CDR3 bases: TGTGCCAGCAGCTTGGGAAACAGGGGGACCGGGGAGCTGTTTTTT.

CDR3 residues: CAISESRTSGASFATQYF. The CDR3, as DNA: TGTGCCATCAGTGAGTCACGGACTAGCGGGGCCTCGTTTGCGACCCAGTACTTC. The chain carries TRBV10-3 and TRBJ2-5, with 12 positions matching TRBD2. Germline loops: CDR1 ENHRY, CDR2 SYGVKD. V lost 0 bases, J lost 7 bases, and 12 bases stayed unmatched. The CDR3 length is 18 residues.

The J gene is TRBJ2-2, the V gene TRBV27, with TRBD2 as a possible D gene (6 bases). V lost 6 bases, J lost 4 bases, and 15 bases lay in between. The germline V gene has CDR1 MNHEY and CDR2 SMNVEV (reference sequence). The CDR3 loop spans 15 amino acids. The CDR3 here is CASSHGRGLTGELFF. Here the CDR3 DNA reads TGTGCCAGCAGCCATGGGCGGGGTCTCACCGGGGAGCTGTTTTTT.

The gene calls are TRBV6-1 and TRBJ1-5; D unclear. CDR3 length: 13 amino acids. V was pared by 7 bases and J by 6 bases, with 13 bases between. Germline V lookup: CDR1 MNHNS, CDR2 SASEGT. CDR3 sequence reads: CASIEAGSQPQHF. The CDR3 DNA reads TGTGCCAGCATTGAGGCGGGTTCTCAGCCCCAGCATTTT.

The chain joins TRBV18 to TRBJ1-5; TRBD1 matches 9 bases. The CDR3 consists of 15 residues. With V trimmed by 4 bases and J by 3 bases, 4 bases remained unmatched. The V gene's germline CDR1 is KGHSH and CDR2 LQKENI. CDR3 DNA: TGTGCCAGCTCACAAGGGACAGGGACCAATCAGCCCCAGCATTTT. Residues: CASSQGTGTNQPQHF. Combining the CDR3 with reference TRBV18 and TRBJ1-5 gives the whole variable domain NAGVMQNPRHLVRRRGQEARLRCSPMKGHSHVYWYRQLPEEGLKFMVYLQKENIIDESGMPKERFSAEFPKEGPSILRIQQVVRGDSAAYFCASSQGTGTNQPQHFGDGTRLSIL.

The chain links TRBV7-8 to TRBJ2-5; TRBD2 aligns across 9 bases. The CDR3 sequence is 17 residues long. J lost 3 bases, V lost 6 bases, and 14 bases had no gene match. Looked up from germline, CDR1 is SGHVS and CDR2 is FQNEAQ. CDR3 nucleotides: TGTGCCAGCAGACCAGTTAAACCTAGCGGGGTAAAAGAGACCCAGTACTTC. This translates into CASRPVKPSGVKETQYF.

This sequence joins TRBV7-3 and TRBJ2-5; 8 bases are shared with TRBD1. V gave up 2 bases and J gave up 4 bases; unmatched junction bases: 6. The CDR3 spans 15 residues. Germline CDR1 is SGHTA and CDR2 is FQGTGA. The CDR3, as DNA: TGTGCCAGCAGCTTAGACAGGGGTCATGGAGAGACCCAGTACTTC. Protein: CASSLDRGHGETQYF.

The CDR3 DNA is TGTGCCAGCAGTGAGTACGGGACTAGCGGAAACACAGATACGCAGTATTTT. It codes for CASSEYGTSGNTDTQYF. The chain links TRBV6-4 to TRBJ2-3, with 11 bases fitting TRBD2. V shed 3 bases, J shed 2 bases, and the junction held 7 bases outside the gene matches. Germline CDR1 reads MRHNA; CDR2 reads SNTAGT. CDR3 size: 17 residues.

The chain has TRBV10-1 and TRBJ1-1, with 12 bases aligning to TRBD1. CDR1 and CDR2 from the germline V gene are WNHNN and SYGVQD (reference sequence). The CDR3 has 18 residues. With 6 bases clipped from V and 0 bases from J, the junction kept 11 bases outside the gene matches. The CDR3: CASRPGQGAGSMNTEAFF. CDR3 sequence (DNA): TGCGCCAGCAGACCGGGACAGGGGGCTGGTAGCATGAACACTGAAGCTTTCTTT.

This clone was found once. V is TRBV7-2 and J is TRBJ2-1; TRBD2 might be the D (5 bases). Trimming shortened V by 1 base and J by 5 bases, and 15 bases separated the two germline ends. Germline assignment: CDR1 SGHTA and CDR2 FQGNSA. CDR3 length: 16 amino acids. In nucleotides, the CDR3 is TGTGCCAGCAGCTTAGTGCCGGGGTCGCACGACAATGAGCAGTTCTTC. Its protein is CASSLVPGSHDNEQFF.

This chain links TRBV5-1 with TRBJ1-6; D may be TRBD1 (6 bases). The germline V gene encodes CDR1 SGHRS and CDR2 YFSETQ. V lost 4 bases and J lost 10, with 15 bases in between. This CDR3 comprises 14 residues. The CDR3 sequence is CASSAGAGASPLHF. The CDR3 bases are TGCGCCAGCAGCGCTGGGGCGGGGGCCTCACCCCTCCACTTT.